This is a list of T cell receptor beta chains from one sample in a study of blood T cell repertoires in COVID-19. Data came from immunoSEQ multiplex PCR; TCRdb stores just in-frame clones and leaves some out. Among roughly 300,000 clones listed, approximately 91% were seen once. Sequencing input: PBMCs or T cells enriched from blood (not recorded which). The receptor set was obtained from a woman aged 40 to 55 with acute COVID-19. The CDR3 runs from the conserved cysteine through the conserved F or W. Each record gives: V gene, CDR3 length, clone size, J gene, D gene, CDR3 protein, CDR3 DNA. A D gene is named only where the DNA matches it firmly. Clone size is not always given. Where it is, it says once, few, many or a class for expanded clones.

TRBV7-2,16,NA,TRBJ1-1,TRBD1,CASSIYGTGGRTEAFF,TGTGCCAGCAGCATTTACGGGACAGGGGGCCGCACTGAAGCTTTCTTT
TRBV7-2,17,NA,TRBJ1-3,NA,CASSLRPGSSSGNTIYF,TGTGCCAGCAGCTTAAGACCGGGATCCAGCTCTGGAAACACCATATATTTT
TRBV28,16,NA,TRBJ2-7,TRBD2,CASSFGLAERSYEQYF,TGTGCCAGCAGTTTTGGACTAGCGGAAAGGTCCTACGAGCAGTACTTC
TRBV2,17,NA,TRBJ2-6,TRBD1,CASSVLRTGSGANVLTF,TGTGCCAGCAGTGTACTTCGGACAGGGTCTGGGGCCAACGTCCTGACTTTC
TRBV6-4,16,NA,TRBJ1-2,NA,CASSGPTPTENYGYTF,TGTGCCAGCAGTGGCCCCACGCCGACTGAGAACTATGGCTACACCTTC
TRBV6-5,14,NA,TRBJ2-3,TRBD1,CASSKGATMGTQYF,TGTGCCAGCAGTAAGGGGGCGACAATGGGTACGCAGTATTTT
TRBV2,15,NA,TRBJ1-3,TRBD1,CASSGTGASGNTIYF,TGTGCCAGCAGTGGGACAGGGGCTTCTGGAAACACCATATATTTT
TRBV24-1,15,NA,TRBJ2-1,TRBD2,CATSDFKAGGNEQFF,TGTGCCACCAGTGATTTTAAGGCGGGAGGCAATGAGCAGTTCTTC
TRBV7-9,15,NA,TRBJ2-2,TRBD1,CASSLGQGDTGELFF,TGTGCCAGCAGCCTAGGACAGGGGGACACCGGGGAGCTGTTTTTT
TRBV5-1,15,once,TRBJ2-5,TRBD1,CASSAGQGVGETQYF,TGCGCCAGCAGCGCGGGACAGGGTGTGGGGGAGACCCAGTACTTC
TRBV7-3,16,NA,TRBJ2-2,NA,CASSFSGPRNTGELFF,TGTGCCAGCAGCTTTTCAGGCCCCAGGAACACCGGGGAGCTGTTTTTT
TRBV11-2,14,NA,TRBJ1-2,NA,CASSLGPGQYGYTF,TGTGCCAGCAGCTTAGGGCCGGGACAATATGGCTACACCTTC
TRBV7-9,15,NA,TRBJ2-5,NA,CASSWGPQGKETQYF,TGTGCCAGCAGCTGGGGTCCACAGGGTAAAGAGACCCAGTACTTC
TRBV13,16,NA,TRBJ2-5,TRBD2,CASTLGLAGFEETQYF,TGTGCCAGCACCCTGGGACTAGCGGGGTTCGAAGAGACCCAGTACTTC
TRBV7-2,14,NA,TRBJ2-3,NA,CASTNTGGTDTQYF,TGTGCCAGCACCAATACCGGGGGCACAGATACGCAGTATTTT
TRBV30,16,NA,TRBJ2-3,NA,CAWSSGQRRLADTQYF,TGTGCCTGGAGTTCGGGACAAAGACGGTTGGCAGATACGCAGTATTTT
TRBV19,14,once,TRBJ1-2,TRBD1,CASREGQRNYGYTF,TGTGCCAGTAGGGAGGGACAGAGAAACTATGGCTACACCTTC
TRBV9,15,NA,TRBJ1-2,NA,CASSAQSRGDYGYTF,TGTGCCAGCAGCGCCCAAAGCCGCGGTGATTATGGCTACACCTTC
TRBV7-2,18,once,TRBJ2-3,TRBD2,CASSLDPFAGGLTDTQYF,TGTGCCAGCAGCTTAGACCCCTTTGCGGGGGGGCTGACAGATACGCAGTATTTT
TRBV19,14,NA,TRBJ1-1,NA,CASSKRAGDTEAFF,TGTGCCAGTAGTAAGAGAGCAGGGGACACTGAAGCTTTCTTT
TRBV5-1,15,NA,TRBJ1-1,NA,CASSPRGKENTEAFF,TGCGCCAGCAGCCCGAGGGGGAAGGAGAACACTGAAGCTTTCTTT
TRBV3-1/TRBV3-2,16,once,TRBJ1-2,NA,CASSQVFPGGVYGYTF,TGTGCCAGCAGCCAAGTATTTCCTGGGGGCGTCTATGGCTACACCTTC
TRBV7-9,15,NA,TRBJ1-3,NA,CASSLVQSPGNTIYF,TGTGCCAGCAGCTTAGTTCAGTCTCCTGGAAACACCATATATTTT
TRBV7-8,16,NA,TRBJ2-7,TRBD1,CASSSADRGLFDEQYF,TGTGCCAGCAGCTCCGCGGACAGGGGGCTGTTTGACGAGCAGTACTTC
TRBV9,15,NA,TRBJ2-2,TRBD1,CASTNPSTGAGELFF,TGTGCCAGCACCAACCCTTCGACAGGGGCCGGGGAGCTGTTTTTT
TRBV6-5,14,NA,TRBJ2-7,TRBD2,CASSFSGGASEQYF,TGTGCCAGCAGTTTTAGCGGGGGGGCCTCCGAGCAGTACTTC
TRBV6-5,14,NA,TRBJ1-1,TRBD1,CASSQTGGLTEAFF,TGTGCCAGCAGTCAGACAGGGGGCCTCACTGAAGCTTTCTTT
TRBV28,13,once,TRBJ1-5,NA,CASSPYSNQPQHF,TGTGCCAGCAGTCCCTATAGCAATCAGCCCCAGCATTTT
TRBV5-5,14,NA,TRBJ2-5,TRBD2,CASSIAGGAETQYF,TGTGCCAGCAGCATCGCCGGGGGGGCGGAGACCCAGTACTTC
TRBV4-1,18,NA,TRBJ2-6,TRBD1,CASSRSGQGSSGANVLTF,TGCGCCAGCAGCCGTAGTGGACAGGGTAGTTCTGGGGCCAACGTCCTGACTTTC
TRBV27,15,NA,TRBJ2-7,NA,CASSVAQGIPYEQYF,TGTGCCAGCAGTGTTGCGCAGGGGATTCCCTACGAGCAGTACTTC
TRBV3-1/TRBV3-2,17,NA,TRBJ2-7,TRBD2,CASSQAASGGGVYEQYF,TGTGCCAGCAGCCAAGCGGCCTCAGGTGGGGGGGTCTACGAGCAGTACTTC
TRBV7-2,16,NA,TRBJ2-3,TRBD2,CASSLTGTRGTDTQYF,TGTGCCAGCAGCTTGACGGGGACTAGAGGCACAGATACGCAGTATTTT
TRBV7-8,11,NA,TRBJ2-7,NA,CASSPLYEQYF,TGTGCCAGCAGCCCTCTATACGAGCAGTACTTC
TRBV5-5,17,NA,TRBJ1-4,NA,CASSLRGARWANEKLFF,TGTGCCAGCAGCTTGCGTGGGGCCCGTTGGGCTAATGAAAAACTGTTTTTT
TRBV10-3,16,NA,TRBJ2-1,NA,CAISESGTQAYNEQFF,TGTGCCATCAGTGAGTCTGGGACTCAGGCCTACAATGAGCAGTTCTTC
TRBV6-1,12,once,TRBJ1-1,TRBD1,CASSEPGQGAFF,TGTGCCAGCAGTGAACCGGGACAGGGGGCTTTCTTT
TRBV5-1,14,NA,TRBJ2-2,TRBD2,CASSFVGGTGELFF,TGCGCCAGCAGCTTCGTGGGGGGGACCGGGGAGCTGTTTTTT
TRBV5-5,13,NA,TRBJ2-5,NA,CASSTPYQETQYF,TGTGCCAGCAGCACACCGTACCAAGAGACCCAGTACTTC
TRBV28,13,NA,TRBJ2-1,TRBD2,CASLAGGRNEQFF,TGTGCCAGTCTAGCGGGGGGGCGGAATGAGCAGTTCTTC